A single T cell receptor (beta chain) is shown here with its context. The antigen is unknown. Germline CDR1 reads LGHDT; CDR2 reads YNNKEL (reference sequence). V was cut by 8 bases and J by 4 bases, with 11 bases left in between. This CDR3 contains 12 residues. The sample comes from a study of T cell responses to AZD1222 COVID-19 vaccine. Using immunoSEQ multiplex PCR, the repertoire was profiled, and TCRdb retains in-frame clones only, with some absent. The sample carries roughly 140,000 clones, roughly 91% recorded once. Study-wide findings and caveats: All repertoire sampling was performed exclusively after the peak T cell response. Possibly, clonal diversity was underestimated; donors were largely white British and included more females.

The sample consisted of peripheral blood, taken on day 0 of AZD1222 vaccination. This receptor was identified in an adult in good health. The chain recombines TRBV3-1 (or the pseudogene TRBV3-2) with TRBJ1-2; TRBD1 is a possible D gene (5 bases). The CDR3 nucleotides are TGTGCCAGCCTCCAGCAGGGCTATGGCTACACCTTC. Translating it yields CASLQQGYGYTF.